This is a list of T cell receptor beta chains from one sample in a study of blood T cell repertoires in COVID-19. Profiling relied on immunoSEQ multiplex PCR, and the TCRdb table lists in-frame clones only, not all of them. Here the sample spans approximately 140,000 clones, around three quarters being singletons. Sequencing input: peripheral blood. Every receptor here comes from a man older than 75 with acute or convalescent COVID-19. Both conserved end residues are part of each CDR3. A D gene is named only where the DNA matches it firmly. Part of the rows lack a size; the others show once, few, many or a class for expanded clones.

j_gene: TRBJ2-1
d_gene: TRBD1
v_gene: TRBV3-1/TRBV3-2
abundance: .
CDR3aa: CASSPLTGTGGIEQFF
CDR3nt: TGTGCCAGCAGCCCCTTAACCGGGACAGGGGGCATTGAGCAGTTCTTC

j_gene: TRBJ1-3
d_gene: TRBD1
v_gene: TRBV10-3
abundance: large
CDR3aa: CAIRAATGEYGNTIYF
CDR3nt: TGTGCCATCAGGGCGGCGACAGGGGAATATGGAAACACCATATATTTT

j_gene: TRBJ1-5
d_gene: .
v_gene: TRBV15
abundance: .
CDR3aa: CATSRDLSGTRNQPQHF
CDR3nt: TGTGCCACCAGCAGAGATCTGAGCGGCACTCGCAATCAGCCCCAGCATTTT

j_gene: TRBJ2-1
d_gene: .
v_gene: TRBV28
abundance: .
CDR3aa: CASSLEHEQFF
CDR3nt: TGTGCCAGCAGTTTGGAGCATGAGCAGTTCTTC

j_gene: TRBJ1-3
d_gene: .
v_gene: TRBV3-1/TRBV3-2
abundance: .
CDR3aa: CASSQTTGSGNTIYF
CDR3nt: TGTGCCAGCAGCCAGACCACAGGGTCTGGAAACACCATATATTTT

j_gene: TRBJ2-3
d_gene: .
v_gene: TRBV28
abundance: .
CDR3aa: CASSLRGTTDTQYF
CDR3nt: TGTGCCAGCAGTTTACGGGGGACCACAGATACGCAGTATTTT

j_gene: TRBJ2-3
d_gene: .
v_gene: TRBV6-5
abundance: .
CDR3aa: CASSFSGVDTQYF
CDR3nt: TGTGCCAGCAGTTTTTCCGGAGTAGATACGCAGTATTTT

j_gene: TRBJ2-5
d_gene: TRBD2
v_gene: TRBV2
abundance: .
CDR3aa: CASSEGVAGAETQYF
CDR3nt: TGTGCCAGCAGTGAAGGGGTAGCGGGGGCAGAGACCCAGTACTTC

j_gene: TRBJ2-5
d_gene: .
v_gene: TRBV28
abundance: .
CDR3aa: CASGAETQYF
CDR3nt: TGTGCCAGCGGGGCGGAGACCCAGTACTTC

j_gene: TRBJ2-7
d_gene: TRBD1
v_gene: TRBV5-4
abundance: .
CDR3aa: CASRPGTAYEQYF
CDR3nt: TGTGCCAGCAGACCCGGGACAGCCTACGAGCAGTACTTC

j_gene: TRBJ2-3
d_gene: .
v_gene: TRBV3-1/TRBV3-2
abundance: few
CDR3aa: CASSPDSGGGASTDTQYF
CDR3nt: TGTGCCAGCAGCCCTGACTCGGGTGGCGGGGCTAGCACAGATACGCAGTATTTT

j_gene: TRBJ2-4
d_gene: TRBD1
v_gene: TRBV4-3
abundance: .
CDR3aa: CASSQELGQGVNIQYF
CDR3nt: TGCGCCAGCAGCCAAGAACTCGGACAGGGGGTAAACATTCAGTACTTC

j_gene: TRBJ1-1
d_gene: TRBD1
v_gene: TRBV13
abundance: .
CDR3aa: CASSSPRRTGPTPRNTEAFF
CDR3nt: TGTGCCAGCAGCTCCCCAAGACGGACAGGGCCCACGCCGAGGAACACTGAAGCTTTCTTT

j_gene: TRBJ1-2
d_gene: TRBD1
v_gene: TRBV7-2
abundance: .
CDR3aa: CASSPSTGGVDFYGYTF
CDR3nt: TGTGCCAGCAGTCCTTCGACAGGGGGCGTCGATTTCTATGGCTACACCTTC

j_gene: TRBJ1-5
d_gene: .
v_gene: TRBV7-8
abundance: .
CDR3aa: CASGTGTQPQHF
CDR3nt: TGTGCCAGCGGAACAGGGACTCAGCCCCAGCATTTT

j_gene: TRBJ1-2
d_gene: .
v_gene: TRBV6-5
abundance: .
CDR3aa: CANRMGGFGTYGYTF
CDR3nt: TGTGCCAACAGGATGGGCGGGTTTGGGACTTATGGCTACACCTTC

j_gene: TRBJ1-2
d_gene: TRBD1
v_gene: TRBV15
abundance: .
CDR3aa: CATSRDRGRTDYGYTF
CDR3nt: TGTGCCACCAGCAGAGACAGGGGGCGCACGGACTATGGCTACACCTTC

j_gene: TRBJ1-2
d_gene: TRBD1
v_gene: TRBV5-6
abundance: .
CDR3aa: CASSPGTVGGIYGYTF
CDR3nt: TGTGCCAGCAGCCCGGGGACAGTTGGGGGTATCTATGGCTACACCTTC

j_gene: TRBJ1-4
d_gene: TRBD1
v_gene: TRBV3-1/TRBV3-2
abundance: once
CDR3aa: CASSQRQGGGEKLFF
CDR3nt: TGTGCCAGCAGCCAACGACAGGGTGGGGGTGAAAAACTGTTTTTT

j_gene: TRBJ2-2
d_gene: TRBD2
v_gene: TRBV7-2
abundance: .
CDR3aa: CASSSLAGGTGELFF
CDR3nt: TGTGCCAGCAGCTCCTTAGCGGGGGGCACCGGGGAGCTGTTTTTT

j_gene: TRBJ2-7
d_gene: .
v_gene: TRBV5-1
abundance: .
CDR3aa: CASSLGGTPSTHEQYF
CDR3nt: TGCGCCAGCAGCTTGGGTGGGACACCCTCGACCCACGAGCAGTACTTC

j_gene: TRBJ1-6
d_gene: .
v_gene: TRBV2
abundance: few
CDR3aa: CASIQEGVKSPLHF
CDR3nt: TGTGCCAGCATCCAAGAGGGGGTGAAGTCACCCCTCCACTTT

j_gene: TRBJ1-6
d_gene: .
v_gene: TRBV7-8
abundance: .
CDR3aa: CASSLGGLAGSPLHF
CDR3nt: TGTGCCAGCAGCTTAGGGGGGCTTGCGGGTTCACCCCTCCACTTT

j_gene: TRBJ2-1
d_gene: TRBD1
v_gene: TRBV12-3/TRBV12-4
abundance: .
CDR3aa: CASRLRQGDEQFF
CDR3nt: TGTGCCAGCAGGCTCCGTCAGGGGGATGAGCAGTTCTTC

j_gene: TRBJ2-2
d_gene: TRBD1
v_gene: TRBV5-4
abundance: .
CDR3aa: CASSLDRAGELFF
CDR3nt: TGTGCCAGCAGCTTAGACAGGGCCGGGGAGCTGTTTTTT

j_gene: TRBJ1-6
d_gene: .
v_gene: TRBV14
abundance: .
CDR3aa: CASSQDRGPYNSPLHF
CDR3nt: TGTGCCAGCAGCCAAGATCGTGGGCCCTATAATTCACCCCTCCACTTT

j_gene: TRBJ1-2
d_gene: .
v_gene: TRBV28
abundance: .
CDR3aa: CASRLLTANGYTF
CDR3nt: TGTGCCAGCAGACTCTTGACAGCTAATGGCTACACCTTC

j_gene: TRBJ1-4
d_gene: TRBD1
v_gene: TRBV5-1
abundance: .
CDR3aa: CASSLGDRTIDEKLFF
CDR3nt: TGCGCCAGCAGCTTGGGGGACAGAACTATTGATGAAAAACTGTTTTTT

j_gene: TRBJ1-1
d_gene: TRBD1
v_gene: TRBV28
abundance: .
CDR3aa: CASSPTGENTEAFF
CDR3nt: TGTGCCAGCAGCCCGACAGGGGAGAACACTGAAGCTTTCTTT

j_gene: TRBJ1-5
d_gene: TRBD1
v_gene: TRBV9
abundance: once
CDR3aa: CASSFGTGRNQPQHF
CDR3nt: TGTGCCAGCAGCTTTGGGACAGGGCGGAATCAGCCCCAGCATTTT

j_gene: TRBJ1-1
d_gene: .
v_gene: TRBV4-3
abundance: .
CDR3aa: CASSQDIFQGEAFF
CDR3nt: TGCGCCAGCAGCCAAGATATTTTCCAGGGTGAAGCTTTCTTT

j_gene: TRBJ2-5
d_gene: .
v_gene: TRBV7-2
abundance: .
CDR3aa: CASSGTNGETQYF
CDR3nt: TGTGCCAGCAGTGGGACAAACGGGGAGACCCAGTACTTC

j_gene: TRBJ2-5
d_gene: TRBD2
v_gene: TRBV28
abundance: few
CDR3aa: CASRGGQTQETQYF
CDR3nt: TGTGCCAGCAGGGGAGGGCAGACCCAAGAGACCCAGTACTTC

j_gene: TRBJ2-7
d_gene: .
v_gene: TRBV19
abundance: .
CDR3aa: CASSTIGSYEQYF
CDR3nt: TGTGCCAGTAGTACCATCGGTTCCTACGAGCAGTACTTC

j_gene: TRBJ2-3
d_gene: .
v_gene: TRBV12-3/TRBV12-4
abundance: .
CDR3aa: CASSLGGDTQYF
CDR3nt: TGTGCCAGCAGTTTAGGCGGAGATACGCAGTATTTT

j_gene: TRBJ2-3
d_gene: TRBD2
v_gene: TRBV30
abundance: .
CDR3aa: CAWSPTYLAGGQDTQYF
CDR3nt: TGTGCCTGGAGCCCGACGTACCTAGCGGGGGGGCAAGATACGCAGTATTTT

j_gene: TRBJ2-1
d_gene: .
v_gene: TRBV5-1
abundance: .
CDR3aa: CASSLVAGSGEYNEQFF
CDR3nt: TGCGCCAGCAGCTTGGTAGCTGGCTCGGGAGAGTACAATGAGCAGTTCTTC

j_gene: TRBJ1-5
d_gene: .
v_gene: TRBV7-2
abundance: once
CDR3aa: CASSLVAGNQPQHF
CDR3nt: TGTGCCAGCAGCTTAGTGGCAGGGAATCAGCCCCAGCATTTT

j_gene: TRBJ1-4
d_gene: .
v_gene: TRBV11-2
abundance: .
CDR3aa: CASSLDRHGEKLFF
CDR3nt: TGTGCCAGCAGCTTAGATCGACACGGTGAAAAACTGTTTTTT

j_gene: TRBJ2-5
d_gene: .
v_gene: TRBV5-1
abundance: .
CDR3aa: CASSSETGETQYF
CDR3nt: TGCGCCAGCAGCTCCGAAACCGGGGAGACCCAGTACTTC

j_gene: TRBJ1-6
d_gene: .
v_gene: TRBV7-6
abundance: many
CDR3aa: CASSFEGLDSPLHF
CDR3nt: TGTGCCAGCAGCTTTGAGGGACTAGATTCACCCCTCCACTTT

j_gene: TRBJ2-7
d_gene: .
v_gene: TRBV18
abundance: once
CDR3aa: CASSPVRGPYEQYF
CDR3nt: TGTGCCAGCTCACCAGTCAGGGGCCCCTACGAGCAGTACTTC

j_gene: TRBJ1-5
d_gene: .
v_gene: TRBV28
abundance: .
CDR3aa: CASSSPSGPGMDQPQHF
CDR3nt: TGTGCCAGCAGCTCTCCATCCGGCCCGGGTATGGATCAGCCCCAGCATTTT

j_gene: TRBJ2-3
d_gene: TRBD1
v_gene: TRBV5-4
abundance: .
CDR3aa: CASSREQGARDTQYF
CDR3nt: TGTGCCAGCAGCCGTGAGCAGGGGGCAAGAGATACGCAGTATTTT

j_gene: TRBJ1-5
d_gene: .
v_gene: TRBV2
abundance: few
CDR3aa: CASGQTNQPQHF
CDR3nt: TGTGCCAGCGGACAGACGAATCAGCCCCAGCATTTT

j_gene: TRBJ2-7
d_gene: .
v_gene: TRBV6-2/TRBV6-3
abundance: few
CDR3aa: CASSWGRLKSYEQYF
CDR3nt: TGTGCCAGCAGTTGGGGGCGTCTAAAATCCTACGAGCAGTACTTC

j_gene: TRBJ2-7
d_gene: .
v_gene: TRBV5-4
abundance: .
CDR3aa: CASSSKGVAFQYF
CDR3nt: TGTGCCAGCAGCTCAAAGGGGGTTGCATTTCAGTACTTC

j_gene: TRBJ1-6
d_gene: .
v_gene: TRBV6-5
abundance: .
CDR3aa: CASTRSSYNSPLHF
CDR3nt: TGTGCCAGCACCCGCAGCTCCTATAATTCACCCCTCCACTTT

j_gene: TRBJ1-5
d_gene: TRBD1
v_gene: TRBV11-2
abundance: .
CDR3aa: CASSLGQGNSNQPQHF
CDR3nt: TGTGCCAGCAGCTTAGGACAGGGAAATAGCAATCAGCCCCAGCATTTT

j_gene: TRBJ1-1
d_gene: TRBD1
v_gene: TRBV2
abundance: .
CDR3aa: CASIGDRVFPEAFF
CDR3nt: TGTGCCAGTATTGGGGACAGGGTTTTTCCTGAAGCTTTCTTT

j_gene: TRBJ1-4
d_gene: TRBD1
v_gene: TRBV6-6
abundance: .
CDR3aa: CASSWTGTNEKLFF
CDR3nt: TGTGCCAGCAGTTGGACAGGGACTAATGAAAAACTGTTTTTT

j_gene: TRBJ2-1
d_gene: .
v_gene: TRBV12-3/TRBV12-4
abundance: .
CDR3aa: CASSWGGRGQFF
CDR3nt: TGTGCCAGCAGTTGGGGCGGCCGTGGGCAGTTCTTC

j_gene: TRBJ1-2
d_gene: .
v_gene: TRBV3-1/TRBV3-2
abundance: .
CDR3aa: CASSRGLTYGYTF
CDR3nt: TGTGCCAGCAGCCGGGGACTAACATATGGCTACACCTTC

j_gene: TRBJ1-3
d_gene: .
v_gene: TRBV29-1
abundance: few
CDR3aa: CSVEAGNSGNTIYF
CDR3nt: TGCAGCGTTGAAGCGGGGAACTCTGGAAACACCATATATTTT

j_gene: TRBJ1-5
d_gene: .
v_gene: TRBV4-3
abundance: .
CDR3aa: CASSQQFGGQPQHF
CDR3nt: TGCGCCAGCAGCCAACAGTTCGGAGGGCAGCCCCAGCATTTT

j_gene: TRBJ1-2
d_gene: TRBD1
v_gene: TRBV4-1
abundance: .
CDR3aa: CASSPGDRFRYGYTF
CDR3nt: TGCGCCAGCAGCCCCGGGGACAGGTTTAGATATGGCTACACCTTC

j_gene: TRBJ2-5
d_gene: TRBD2
v_gene: TRBV12-5
abundance: .
CDR3aa: CASGLVPLRSAGGPWETQYF
CDR3nt: TGTGCTAGTGGTTTGGTACCTTTACGGTCGGCGGGGGGGCCTTGGGAGACCCAGTACTTC